These T cell receptor beta chains were read from a single sample in a study of blood T cell repertoires in COVID-19. Sequencing was performed with immunoSEQ multiplex PCR; in TCRdb, only in-frame clones are kept and a portion is missing. The table includes 100,000 to 150,000 clones, 88% detected once. The sequenced material came from peripheral blood. The receptor set was obtained from a man aged 45-65 years with acute or convalescent COVID-19. CDR3s include the opening cysteine and the closing phenylalanine or tryptophan. D genes are given only for firm matches. The listing skips clone size in some rows; elsewhere it reads once, few, many or a size class.

TRBD1 TRBJ1-2 15 . TRBV5-1 TGCGCCAGCAGCTTAACCCCCACAGGGGGTTATGGCTACACCTTC CASSLTPTGGYGYTF
TRBD1 TRBJ1-2 13 many TRBV11-2 TGTGCCAGCAGGGCGACAGGGAACTATGGCTACACCTTC CASRATGNYGYTF
TRBD2 TRBJ2-2 14 . TRBV9 TGTGCCAGCAGCGAAACTAGCGGGGGTCGGGAGCTGTTTTTT CASSETSGGRELFF
. TRBJ1-1 13 . TRBV29-1 TGCAGCACTAGCCTCGGACGAGGCACTGAAGCTTTCTTT CSTSLGRGTEAFF
. TRBJ1-5 14 . TRBV18 TGTGCCAGCTCATCCGGCGGGAGCAATCAGCCCCAGCATTTT CASSSGGSNQPQHF
TRBD2 TRBJ2-3 14 . TRBV3-1/TRBV3-2 TGTGCCAGCAGCTTACGCGGGGGGCCAGATACGCAGTATTTT CASSLRGGPDTQYF
. TRBJ1-1 13 . TRBV29-1 TGCAGCGTTGAAGCTCCGGTGGAGACTGAAGCTTTCTTT CSVEAPVETEAFF
TRBD2 TRBJ2-3 15 . TRBV9 TGTGCCAGCAGCGTACGCGGGACTAACACAGATACGCAGTATTTT CASSVRGTNTDTQYF
. TRBJ1-1 17 many TRBV18 TGTGCCAGCTCACCACCGGTTAGTGCATTAAGGAACACTGAAGCTTTCTTT CASSPPVSALRNTEAFF
. TRBJ2-2 13 . TRBV19 TGTGCCAGTAAGGACACCTACACCGGGGAGCTGTTTTTT CASKDTYTGELFF
TRBD1 TRBJ1-1 16 . TRBV5-1 TGCGCCAGCAGCGGCGGGACAGGGGGCGCGGGCACTGAAGCTTTCTTT CASSGGTGGAGTEAFF
TRBD1 TRBJ1-3 17 . TRBV28 TGTGCCAGCAGCCCGGGACAGGCACTTTCCTCTGGAAACACCATATATTTT CASSPGQALSSGNTIYF
. TRBJ1-1 15 . TRBV13 TGTGCCAGCAGCTTGCTGATGGAGGTGACCACTGAAGCTTTCTTT CASSLLMEVTTEAFF
TRBD1 TRBJ1-5 15 . TRBV6-5 TGTGCCAGCAGTAGGACAGGGCGTCCCAATCAGCCCCAGCATTTT CASSRTGRPNQPQHF
TRBD1 TRBJ1-5 20 . TRBV18 TGTGCCAGCTCACCGCGACAGGGAAGGGAAGTATCTGGTAGCAATCAGCCCCAGCATTTT CASSPRQGREVSGSNQPQHF
TRBD1 TRBJ1-2 14 once TRBV2 TGTGCCAGCAGTCGGACAGGGAGGAGGAGTGGCTACACCTTC CASSRTGRRSGYTF
. TRBJ1-6 15 . TRBV2 TGTGCCAGCACGTCCTCTTTCGGGGGAACTTCACCCCTCCACTTT CASTSSFGGTSPLHF
. TRBJ2-4 14 . TRBV19 TGTGCCAGTAGTAACAGTGGCGGAGGAGACATTCAGTACTTC CASSNSGGGDIQYF